Sequencing of this TCR beta chain was carried out in a study of CD8 T cells in Susac syndrome. As for the study in general: At the time their blood was drawn, patients with Susac syndrome were either therapy-naive, on corticosteroids (with some of them also receiving intravenous immunoglobulin), or on intravenous immunoglobulin alone. Findings and limits, study-wide: TEMRA cells and active patients showed peak Susac CD8+ clonal expansion.

V lost 0 bases, J lost 5 bases, and 4 bases stayed unmatched. The CDR3 length is 15 residues. The germline CDR1 and CDR2 sequences are PRHDT and FYEKMQ (reference sequence). Note on this clonotype: Its target is not known.

RNA was extracted with the RNeasy kit, and a quantity of about 0.45 to 1 ug was reverse transcribed using random hexamers. TCR beta CDR3 was amplified by immunoSEQ covering 54 Vbeta and 13 Jbeta. TCRdb re-analysed the immunoSEQ multiplex PCR reads in MiXCR, keeping a single row per CDR3 protein. The top ten hold roughly 1% of the sample, which has 80,000 to 95,000 distinct CDR3 sequences, approximately 95% seen once. What was sequenced was CD8+ T cells from PBMCs. The receptor was derived from a human donor with Susac syndrome. The rearrangement joins TRBV13 to TRBJ2-7, with 10 nucleotides matching TRBD2. Here the CDR3 reads CASSLGQGLANEQYF. CDR3 coding DNA: TGTGCCAGCAGCTTAGGCCAGGGACTAGCGAACGAGCAGTACTTC.